These 16 T cell receptor beta chains share one sample of origin, sequenced in a study of circulating tumor DNA in untreated peripheral T-cell lymphoma. The data were produced by immunoSEQ multiplex PCR, yet TCRdb's version contains in-frame clones alone and is incomplete. This repertoire includes 60 to 65 clones. The specimen was cell-free DNA from blood serum. The source is a human donor with peripheral T-cell lymphoma.

The chain couples TRBV28 to TRBJ1-2; the D is unclear. Per germline, CDR1 MDHEN and CDR2 SYDVKM. This CDR3 region has 13 residues. V lost 4 bases, J lost 6 bases, and 12 bases lay in between. CDR3 residues: CASSSRRADGYTF. DNA for the CDR3: TGTGCCAGCAGTTCTCGACGGGCCGATGGCTACACCTTC.

This chain joins TRBV25-1 and TRBJ2-7; TRBD1 matches at 8 bases. The CDR3 sequence is 15 residues long. Germline CDR1 and CDR2: MGHDK and SYGVNS. J was trimmed by 2 bases and V by 9 bases; bases with no gene match: 12. CDR3 residues: CASVDPGTGTYEQYV. The CDR3 region has the DNA TGTGCCAGTGTCGATCCCGGGACAGGTACCTACGAGCAGTACGTC.

This chain connects TRBV4-1 to TRBJ2-3; possibly TRBD1 for D (5 bases). There are 14 residues in the CDR3. Trimming stripped 4 bases from V and 2 bases from J, with 10 bases between. Germline CDR1 MGHRA, CDR2 YSYEKL. This CDR3 is CASSRSDITDTQYF. As DNA, the CDR3 is TGCGCCAGCAGCCGCTCGGACATCACAGATACGCAGTATTTT.

The genes are TRBV5-1 and TRBJ1-3; D uncertain. Germline V gene sequence: CDR1 SGHRS, CDR2 YFSETQ. V shed 4 bases and J shed 1 base, with 12 bases lying between them. The CDR3 runs to 15 residues. CDR3 in amino acids: CASSPLQLSGNTIYF. The CDR3 coding sequence is TGCGCCAGCAGCCCGCTACAATTATCTGGAAACACCATATATTTT.

This chain joins TRBV10-3 and TRBJ2-7; 12 bases align to TRBD2. J was trimmed by 5 bases and V by 4 bases; bases with no gene match: 9. There are 16 residues in the CDR3. The germline V gene encodes CDR1 ENHRY and CDR2 SYGVKD. The CDR3, as DNA: TGTGCCATCAGTGCACAACTAGCGGGAGGATTCCACGAGCAGTACTTC. Encoded protein: CAISAQLAGGFHEQYF.

The chain carries TRBV10-1 and TRBJ1-2; D ambiguous. Germline lookup yields CDR1 WNHNN and CDR2 SYGVQD (reference sequence). V was shortened by 5 bases and J by 4 bases, with 20 bases between the two germline ends. This CDR3 contains 16 residues. The CDR3 reads CASSCVPSRKTYGYTF. CDR3 DNA: TGCGCCAGCAGTTGCGTCCCATCGCGAAAGACCTATGGCTACACCTTC.

The chain carries TRBV20-1 and TRBJ1-1, with D maybe TRBD1 (6 bases). This CDR3 contains 11 residues. CDR1 and CDR2 from the germline V gene are DFQATT and SNEGSKA (reference sequence). Trimming removed 5 bases from V and 4 bases from J, with 8 bases in between. Written as DNA, the CDR3 is TGCAGTGCTCACAGGGTCACTGAAGCTTTCTTT. It translates to CSAHRVTEAFF.

The rearrangement joins TRBV27 to TRBJ1-2; TRBD1 is a possible D gene (6 bases). The CDR3 spans 13 residues. Trimming removed 6 bases from V and 7 bases from J, with 15 bases in between. Germline-derived CDR1 and CDR2 are MNHEY and SMNVEV (reference sequence). The CDR3 nucleotides are TGTGCCAGCAGATACAGGGAAGAGAGTGGCTACACCTTC. It translates to CASRYREESGYTF.

CDR3 amino acids: CASSSRGTEAFF. CDR3 nucleotide sequence: TGTGCCAGCAGTTCCCGAGGGACTGAAGCTTTCTTT. The chain carries TRBV27 and TRBJ1-1, with D hard to call. V was clipped by 4 bases and J by 5 bases, with 8 bases between them. Germline V CDR1 and CDR2: MNHEY, SMNVEV (reference sequence). The CDR3 totals 12 residues.

The chain combines TRBV29-1 with TRBJ2-5, with TRBD2 matching over 7 bases. Looked up from germline, CDR1 is SQVTM and CDR2 is ANQGSEA. The ends lost 4 bases at V and 3 bases at J; junction bases unmatched: 2. The CDR3 length is 12 residues. The CDR3 sequence: CSVGLAEETQYF. The CDR3 nucleotides read TGCAGCGTTGGGCTAGCGGAAGAGACCCAGTACTTC.

CDR3 amino acids: CSVEDLGGYTF. The CDR3 nucleotides are TGCAGCGTTGAAGATCTTGGGGGCTACACCTTC. This sequence joins TRBV29-1 and TRBJ1-2; no clear D gene. In germline, CDR1 is SQVTM, CDR2 ANQGSEA. Trimming shortened V by 0 bases and J by 8 bases, and 7 bases separated the two germline ends. The length of the CDR3 is 11 residues.

V and J are TRBV7-2 and TRBJ2-2, with D uncertain. Germline CDR1 and CDR2: SGHTA and FQGNSA. The CDR3 runs 15 residues. The germline V and J ends were trimmed by 5 bases and 6 bases, with 16 bases remaining between them. In nucleotides, the CDR3 is TGTGCCAGCAGCGTTTATCGACCCGACGCCGGGGAGCTGTTTTTT. As protein: CASSVYRPDAGELFF.

This chain connects TRBV29-1 to TRBJ2-2, with unresolved D. V shed 4 bases and J shed 4 bases, with 7 bases lying between them. The germline CDR1 and CDR2 sequences are SQVTM and ANQGSEA. The CDR3 loop spans 12 amino acids. The CDR3 DNA sequence: TGCAGCGTTGCCCCCGCCACCGGGGAGCTGTTTTTT. It yields the protein CSVAPATGELFF.

This chain connects TRBV15 to TRBJ2-5; 7 bases align to TRBD1. Germline V gives CDR1 LNHNV, CDR2 YYDKDF (reference sequence). The CDR3 consists of 16 residues. V lost 0 bases to trimming and J lost 1 base; unmatched junction nucleotides: 5. The CDR3 spells CATSRDVYRGQETQYF. The DNA of the CDR3 is TGTGCCACCAGCAGAGATGTGTACAGGGGCCAAGAGACCCAGTACTTC.

The chain has TRBV5-6 and TRBJ1-5, with a tentative D call TRBD1 (5 bases). The CDR3 spans 14 residues. Looked up from germline, CDR1 is SGHDT and CDR2 is YYEEEE. V lost 2 bases to trimming and J lost 2 bases, with 8 bases between them. This CDR3 is CASSFRGGNQPQHF. CDR3 DNA sequence: TGTGCCAGCAGCTTTCGGGGGGGCAATCAGCCCCAGCATTTT.

This chain links TRBV9 with TRBJ2-1; maybe TRBD1 (6 bases). Germline V gene sequence: CDR1 SGDLS, CDR2 YYNGEE. This CDR3 has 16 amino acids. V was cut by 0 bases and J by 5 bases, with 15 bases left in between. CDR3 coding DNA: TGTGCCAGCAGCGTAGAAGGGGGAGTGAGGAACAATGAGCAGTTCTTC. This sequence encodes CASSVEGGVRNNEQFF.